The 10 T cell receptor beta chains listed next were all sequenced from one sample in a study of vaccination effects on CD4 cells after COVID-19. The antigens for these receptors are not known. The method was immunoSEQ multiplex PCR; TCRdb's version includes in-frame clones alone and lacks a portion of them. The repertoire holds about 41,000 clones, over 60% seen once, with about 3.1% in the top ten. ViraFEST assay sequencing came after antigen-specific CD4+ T cells were expanded with viral peptide pools. Culture proceeded for approximately 10 days, and CD4+ T cells were then isolated. Absence of prior SARS-CoV-2 infection characterized the vaccine recipients, who showed negative nucleocapsid antibodies. The sample consisted of CD4+ T cells from PBMCs cultured with HCoV-NL63 spike peptides, taken before COVID-19 vaccination. The receptors were gathered from a human donor who received a COVID-19 vaccine.

The J gene is TRBJ2-3, the V gene TRBV18, with D possibly TRBD1 on 5 matching bases. CDR3 length: 15 amino acids. Deletions cut 3 bases from V and 6 bases from J, with 16 bases between. Germline loops: CDR1 KGHSH, CDR2 LQKENI. The CDR3 sequence: CASSPWGSSTDTQYF. CDR3 sequence (DNA): TGTGCCAGCTCACCTTGGGGCTCCTCCACGGATACGCAGTATTTT.

The chain is built from TRBV6-5 and TRBJ1-6; 9 bases fit TRBD1. The germline V gene encodes CDR1 MNHEY and CDR2 SVGAGI. The V and J ends lost 1 base and 7 bases, in that order; junction bases with no gene match: 2. The CDR3 is 15 residues long. CDR3 sequence: CASSYWDRENSPLHF. In DNA form, the CDR3 reads TGTGCCAGCAGTTACTGGGACAGGGAAAATTCACCCCTCCACTTT.

This clone was detected only once. CDR3 sequence: CASSKAGRKYGYTF. CDR3 in DNA: TGTGCCAGCAGCAAAGCGGGCAGAAAGTATGGCTACACCTTC. The rearrangement links TRBV21-1 to TRBJ1-2; the table calls TRBD1, which could not be checked here. TRBV21-1 is recorded as a pseudogene. The CDR3 sequence is 14 residues long.

The chain carries TRBV19 and TRBJ1-6; the D gene is possibly TRBD1 (6 bases). CDR1 is LNHDA and CDR2 is SQIVND in the germline V gene (reference sequence). CDR3 size: 13 residues. The germline V and J ends were trimmed by 10 bases and 3 bases, with 10 bases remaining between them. The chain's CDR3 is CATGQNYNSPLHF. For the CDR3, the DNA is TGTGCCACCGGACAGAACTATAATTCACCCCTCCACTTT.

The rearrangement uses TRBV28 and TRBJ2-3; D uncertain. Trimming cost V 3 bases and J 0 bases, with 7 bases left between them. The CDR3 covers 14 residues. CDR1 and CDR2 from the germline V gene are MDHEN and SYDVKM. The CDR3 is CASSLGRSTDTQYF. The CDR3 nucleotides are TGTGCCAGCAGTTTGGGCCGTAGCACAGATACGCAGTATTTT.

The V call is TRBV19, the J call TRBJ1-1; D perhaps matches TRBD1 (5 bases). Germline values: CDR1 LNHDA, CDR2 SQIVND (reference sequence). V lost 7 bases and J 1 base, leaving 22 bases between the germline ends. This CDR3 contains 17 residues. CDR3 sequence (DNA): TGTGCCAGTATACCTCCGTTTGGGGCTTTTGGGAACACTGAAGCTTTCTTT. It codes for CASIPPFGAFGNTEAFF.

The V gene is TRBV24-1, the J gene TRBJ2-1; D is undetermined. The germline V gene encodes CDR1 KGHDR and CDR2 SFDVKD. Between the trimmed V and J ends, which lost 0 bases and 7 bases, there was a span of 12 bases. CDR3 length: 15 residues. The chain's CDR3 is CATSDLDGRTNEQFF. As DNA, the CDR3 is TGTGCCACCAGTGATTTGGATGGACGCACTAATGAGCAGTTCTTC.

The chain joins TRBV27 to TRBJ2-1; 10 nucleotides match TRBD1. From germline, CDR1 is MNHEY and CDR2 SMNVEV (reference sequence). The CDR3 contains 15 residues. After removal of 7 bases from V and 4 bases from J, the junction contained 7 bases not matched to a gene. CDR3 DNA: TGTGCCAGCACCGATCCGGGACAGGGGTACAATGAGCAGTTCTTC. Its translation: CASTDPGQGYNEQFF.

The gene calls are TRBV5-4 and TRBJ1-2, with no clear D. CDR1 and CDR2 (germline): SGHNT, YYREEE (reference sequence). V was clipped by 4 bases and J by 2 bases, with 9 bases between them. The CDR3 is made up of 13 amino acids. The CDR3 nucleotides are TGTGCCAGCAGCCCGGACGGGAACTATGGCTACACCTTC. This codes for CASSPDGNYGYTF.

The chain recombines TRBV6-5 with TRBJ2-7, with D maybe TRBD1 (6 bases). Germline CDR1 and CDR2: MNHEY and SVGAGI. This CDR3 is built from 13 residues. Trimming removed 6 bases from V and 1 base from J, with 10 bases in between. The CDR3 here is CASSRTASYEQYV. CDR3 DNA sequence: TGTGCCAGCAGCCGGACAGCTTCCTACGAGCAGTACGTC.